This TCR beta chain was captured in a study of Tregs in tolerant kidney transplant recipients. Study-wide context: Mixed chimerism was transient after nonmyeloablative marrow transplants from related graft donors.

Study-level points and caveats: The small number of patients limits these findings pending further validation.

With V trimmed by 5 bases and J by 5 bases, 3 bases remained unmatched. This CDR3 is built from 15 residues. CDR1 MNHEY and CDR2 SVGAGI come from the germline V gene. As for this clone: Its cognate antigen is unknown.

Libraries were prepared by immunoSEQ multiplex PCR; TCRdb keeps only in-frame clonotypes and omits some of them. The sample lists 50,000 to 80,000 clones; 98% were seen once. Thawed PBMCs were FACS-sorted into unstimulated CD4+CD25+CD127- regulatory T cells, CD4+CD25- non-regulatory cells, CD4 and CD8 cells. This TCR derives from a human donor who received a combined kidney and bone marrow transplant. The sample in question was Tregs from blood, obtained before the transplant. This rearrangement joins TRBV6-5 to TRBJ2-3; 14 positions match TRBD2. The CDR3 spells CASSKGLAGVDTQYF. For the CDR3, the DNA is TGTGCCAGCAGTAAGGGACTAGCGGGGGTAGATACGCAGTATTTT.